The 22 T cell receptor beta chains presented below share a single source sample, sequenced in a study of T-cell reconstitution after alpha-beta-depleted transplantation in children. A library of TCRbeta sequences, prepared with unique molecular identifiers, was generated. From the PCR reads, TCRdb called clonotypes with MiXCR, one entry per CDR3 protein. Of around 190,000 distinct CDR3 sequences listed, approximately 6.9% are singletons. The sample in question was PBMCs, obtained before TCRalphabeta/CD19-depleted stem cell transplant. These TCRs come from a boy aged 2-9 years with acute lymphoblastic leukemia, due to receive a stem cell transplant.

This clonotype came up many times. The genes are TRBV29-1 and TRBJ1-1; 7 bases are a match to TRBD1. V lost 7 bases to trimming and J lost 1 base; unmatched junction nucleotides: 6. CDR1 SQVTM and CDR2 ANQGSEA come from the germline V gene. This CDR3 has 13 amino acids. The CDR3 is CSAEGQRNTEAFF. Written as DNA, the CDR3 is TGCAGCGCCGAGGGACAGAGGAACACTGAAGCTTTCTTT.

This clonotype was counted a few times. The chain is built from TRBV5-1 and TRBJ1-2, with 11 bases lining up with TRBD1. Unmatched junction bases numbered 5, after V lost 4 bases and J lost 3 bases. The germline gives CDR1 SGHRS, CDR2 YFSETQ. CDR3 length equals 15 residues. CDR3 protein: CASSRGQGADYGYTF. DNA of the CDR3: TGCGCCAGCAGCCGTGGACAGGGGGCGGACTATGGCTACACCTTC.

This clonotype occurred many times. The V and J genes are TRBV2 and TRBJ2-3; 9 bases fit TRBD2. The CDR3 runs to 14 residues. Germline V gene sequence: CDR1 SNHLY, CDR2 FYNNEI. Unmatched junction bases numbered 0, after V lost 4 bases and J lost 1 base. The CDR3 loop is CASSGTSGTDTQYF. The CDR3 DNA reads as TGTGCCAGCAGTGGGACTAGCGGCACAGATACGCAGTATTTT.

This clonotype has more than one count but fewer than ten. The chain has TRBV3-1 and TRBJ1-5; D ambiguous. Trimming took 1 base from V and 7 from J, leaving 11 bases between them. The CDR3 is made up of 14 amino acids. Germline loops: CDR1 LGHDT, CDR2 YNNKEL (reference sequence). The CDR3 reads CASSQAWTGQPQHF. Written as DNA, the CDR3 is TGTGCCAGCAGCCAAGCCTGGACGGGACAGCCCCAGCATTTT.

The chain recombines TRBV7-9 with TRBJ1-1; possibly TRBD1 for D (5 bases). The CDR3 is 14 amino acids. CDR1 is SEHNR and CDR2 is FQNEAQ in the germline V gene (reference sequence). The germline V and J ends were trimmed by 5 bases and 7 bases, with 17 bases remaining between them. The CDR3 DNA follows: TGTGCCAGCAGCCTAAGGGGCAGGGATGGTGAAGCTTTCTTT. This encodes CASSLRGRDGEAFF. The full variable domain, its missing parts supplied by reference TRBV7-9 and TRBJ1-1, is DTGVSQNPRHKITKRGQNVTFRCDPISEHNRLYWYRQTLGQGPEFLTYFQNEAQLEKSRLLSDRFSAERPKGSFSTLEIQRTEQGDSAMYLCASSLRGRDGEAFFGQGTRLTVV.

This clonotype was observed at least ten times. The rearrangement links TRBV5-4 to TRBJ2-1, with 9 bases that match TRBD2. The CDR3 runs to 15 residues. Germline loops: CDR1 SGHNT, CDR2 YYREEE (reference sequence). Losses at the gene ends were 2 bases for V and 5 bases for J; bases not matched to a gene: 5. CDR3 in amino acids: CASSFSGTSHNEQFF. The DNA of the CDR3 is TGTGCCAGCAGCTTTTCGGGGACTAGCCACAATGAGCAGTTCTTC.

This chain joins TRBV12-3 or TRBV12-4 and TRBJ2-7; D not certain. V shed 2 bases and J shed 5 bases, with 19 bases lying between them. This CDR3 comprises 16 residues. The CDR3 coding sequence is TGTGCCAGCAGTTTATTAGGTTGGCTGACCCTGGACGAGCAGTACTTC. It codes for CASSLLGWLTLDEQYF.

This clonotype was picked up a small number of times. In DNA, the CDR3 is TGCAGTGCTCTCTCCGGGACAGGGATAGTCTACGAGCAGTACTTC. It encodes CSALSGTGIVYEQYF. This rearrangement joins TRBV20-1 to TRBJ2-7, with 9 bases that match TRBD1. This CDR3 is 15 amino acids long. Germline lookup yields CDR1 DFQATT and CDR2 SNEGSKA (reference sequence). Unmatched junction bases numbered 11, after V lost 5 bases and J lost 3 bases.

The chain couples TRBV4-2 to TRBJ1-2, with a possible D match to TRBD1 (5 bases). The CDR3 covers 13 residues. Trimming shortened V by 8 bases and J by 3 bases, and 13 bases separated the two germline ends. The germline V gene encodes CDR1 LGHNA and CDR2 YNFKEQ. CDR3 DNA: TGTGCCAGCGGGAACAGGCTCGACTATGGCTACACCTTC. Its translation: CASGNRLDYGYTF.

In its sample, this clonotype was seen many times. The chain uses TRBV29-1 and TRBJ1-1, with 9 positions matching TRBD1. From germline, CDR1 is SQVTM and CDR2 ANQGSEA. The CDR3 sequence is 14 residues long. The V gene end was trimmed by 6 bases and the J gene end by 4 bases; junction bases not matched to a gene: 9. This chain's CDR3 is CSVDAQGASTEAFF. Here the CDR3 DNA reads TGCAGCGTAGATGCACAGGGGGCGTCCACTGAAGCTTTCTTT.

The CDR3: CASSLPGGGADEQYF. In DNA form, the CDR3 reads TGTGCCAGCAGCCTCCCCGGAGGGGGCGCGGACGAGCAGTACTTC. J is TRBJ2-7 and V is TRBV11-2, with D possibly TRBD1 on 7 matching bases. The V end was cut by 5 bases, the J end by 5 bases, with 19 bases between. This CDR3 is built from 15 residues. Germline loops: CDR1 SGHAT, CDR2 FQNNGV.

This clonotype was counted at least ten times. The chain uses TRBV6-2 or TRBV6-3 and TRBJ2-3; the D gene is possibly TRBD2 (5 bases). This CDR3 has 13 residues. Looked up from germline, CDR1 is MNHEY and CDR2 is SVGEGT. V lost 7 bases to trimming and J lost 9 bases, with 17 bases between them. The CDR3 spells CASNPNEGGTQYF. Written as DNA, the CDR3 is TGTGCCAGCAACCCAAACGAGGGCGGAACGCAGTATTTT.

There are many counts of this clonotype. The genes are TRBV18 and TRBJ2-5; D possibly corresponds to TRBD2 (5 bases). Germline CDR1 is KGHSH and CDR2 is LQKENI. The CDR3 runs to 16 residues. Trimming stripped 7 bases from V and 2 bases from J, with 20 bases between. Written as DNA, the CDR3 is TGTGCCAGCTTAGGATATTCGGAGGCGGAACAAGAGACCCAGTACTTC. Translated: CASLGYSEAEQETQYF.

This clonotype came up many times. The rearrangement uses TRBV27 and TRBJ2-7; no definite D call. The germline CDR1 and CDR2 sequences are MNHEY and SMNVEV (reference sequence). The V end was cut by 3 bases, the J end by 7 bases, with 10 bases between. The CDR3 covers 12 residues. In DNA, the CDR3 is TGTGCCAGCAGTTTTAACCAGGAGGAGCAGTACTTC. Translated: CASSFNQEEQYF.

This chain joins TRBV20-1 and TRBJ2-2; no clear D gene. The V and J ends lost 8 bases and 5 bases respectively, with 15 bases between them. Germline CDR1 reads DFQATT; CDR2 reads SNEGSKA (reference sequence). The CDR3 has 13 amino acids. CDR3 DNA sequence: TGCAGTCCGTACTCGGGCGATACCGGGGAGCTGTTTTTT. Encoded protein: CSPYSGDTGELFF.

This clonotype was seen a handful of times. The chain carries TRBV21-1 and TRBJ2-2; TRBD1 reflects the table's D call only, with no check against the DNA. TRBV21-1 is a recognized pseudogene. The CDR3 spans 16 residues. The CDR3 DNA sequence: TGTGCCAGCCATAGACAGGGCACCTTGAACACCGGGGAGCTGTTTTTT. It translates to CASHRQGTLNTGELFF.

Many counts were recorded for this clonotype. The chain carries TRBV4-3 and TRBJ2-7; D remains unclear. The CDR3 runs to 13 residues. The germline gives CDR1 LGHNA, CDR2 YSLEER. The germline V and J ends were trimmed by 4 bases and 2 bases, with 9 bases remaining between them. CDR3: CASSRTFAYEQYF. The CDR3 coding sequence is TGCGCCAGCAGCCGGACCTTTGCCTACGAGCAGTACTTC.

This clonotype was observed a single time. The chain couples TRBV5-1 to TRBJ2-7, with 13 bases that match TRBD2. CDR1 and CDR2 (germline): SGHRS, YFSETQ. The CDR3 contains 16 residues. V dropped 0 bases and J dropped 5; count of bases not matched to a gene: 5. CDR3 bases: TGCGCCAGCAGCTTGGGAGGGACTAGCGGGAACAACGAGCAGTACTTC. Its translation is CASSLGGTSGNNEQYF.

This clonotype was counted ten times or more. This chain joins TRBV20-1 and TRBJ2-1; D ambiguous. The CDR3 covers 14 residues. Deletions cut 4 bases from V and 8 bases from J, with 18 bases between. Germline loops: CDR1 DFQATT, CDR2 SNEGSKA (reference sequence). DNA for the CDR3: TGCAGTGCTACCCGCGATTCATTTTTGGATGAGCAGTTCTTC. It encodes CSATRDSFLDEQFF.

Concerning this clonotype: Just one base apart from a much larger clone, this may be a read error. V and J are TRBV12-3 or TRBV12-4 and TRBJ2-7; 7 nucleotides agree with TRBD2. CDR3 length: 15 amino acids. V shed 3 bases, J shed 6 bases, and the junction held 11 bases outside the gene matches. In nucleotides, the CDR3 is TGTGCCAGCAGTTTGGGCGGCGGGAGTGCTTGCGAGCAGTACTTC. Amino acids: CASSLGGGSACEQYF.

A few counts support this clonotype. The chain uses TRBV7-8 and TRBJ2-2; weak D call: TRBD2 (6 bases). Germline V lookup: CDR1 SGHVS, CDR2 FQNEAQ. This CDR3 is 14 amino acids long. The V gene lost 5 bases and the J gene lost 6 bases, with 13 bases spanning the gap. CDR3 residues: CASSLNTGAGELFF. The CDR3 nucleotides read TGTGCCAGCAGCCTAAATACGGGGGCCGGGGAGCTGTTTTTT.

The table lists this clonotype with a few counts. The V gene is TRBV12-3 or TRBV12-4, the J gene TRBJ2-1; the D gene could be TRBD1 or TRBD2 (6 bases each). V lost 8 bases and J lost 4, with 15 bases in between. The CDR3 is made up of 14 amino acids. Written as DNA, the CDR3 is TGTGCCAGCCGAGAGGGGGGTCGATACAATGAGCAGTTCTTC. Protein sequence: CASREGGRYNEQFF.